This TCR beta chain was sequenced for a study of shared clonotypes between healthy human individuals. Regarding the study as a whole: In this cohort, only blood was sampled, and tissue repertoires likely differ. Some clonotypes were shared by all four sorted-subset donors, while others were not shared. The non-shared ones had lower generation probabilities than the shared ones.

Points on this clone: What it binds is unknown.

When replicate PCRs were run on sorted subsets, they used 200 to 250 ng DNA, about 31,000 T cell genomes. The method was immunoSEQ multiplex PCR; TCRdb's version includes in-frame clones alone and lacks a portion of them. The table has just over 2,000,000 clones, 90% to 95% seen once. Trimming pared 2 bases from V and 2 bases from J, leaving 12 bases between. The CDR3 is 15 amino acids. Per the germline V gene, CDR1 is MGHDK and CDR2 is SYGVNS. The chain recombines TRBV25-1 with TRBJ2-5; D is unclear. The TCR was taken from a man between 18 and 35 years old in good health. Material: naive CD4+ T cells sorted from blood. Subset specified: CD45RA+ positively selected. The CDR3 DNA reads TGTGCCAGCAGTGAAGGTTTGGCTTTGCAAGAGACCCAGTACTTC. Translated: CASSEGLALQETQYF.